This TCR beta chain was identified in a study of Graves' ophthalmopathy and Graves' hyperthyroidism. Study overall: Peripheral blood sampling preceded any treatment and occurred at initial diagnosis. Study-wide results and limits: The model achieved about 64% sensitivity and approximately 74% specificity for ophthalmopathy progression. Blood also carried most expanded thyroid clonotypes exceeding 0.001 frequency.

Note on this clonotype: What it binds is unknown.

Trimming took off 0 bases at V and 8 bases at J, with 10 bases between the two ends. Germline V gene lookup returns CDR1 LNHNV and CDR2 YYDKDF (reference sequence). The CDR3 contains 13 residues. A volume of 10 ml of fresh peripheral blood supplied the PBMCs. For repertoire sequencing, the TCR beta CDR3 regions were amplified from RNA transcripts. A first-round RT-PCR used HTBI primers, followed by a second-round multiplex PCR. One entry per CDR3 protein, called by TCRdb with MiXCR from the multiplex PCR reads. The data hold about 740,000 distinct CDR3 sequences, with 40% observed a single time. Sample: peripheral blood. The genes are TRBV15 and TRBJ1-2; maybe TRBD1 (5 bases). The origin of this receptor is an adult man with Graves' ophthalmopathy. The CDR3 loop is CATSREAGEGYTF. CDR3 bases: TGTGCCACCAGCAGAGAAGCGGGGGAAGGCTACACCTTC.